The rows below give T cell receptor beta chains drawn from one sample of a study of blood T cell repertoires in COVID-19. Some clones are missing from TCRdb's copy, which holds only in-frame ones; the method was immunoSEQ multiplex PCR. In the table there are about 250,000 clones, 80% to 90% of which are singletons. The sequenced material came from PBMCs or T cells enriched from blood (not recorded which). These receptors all come from a woman under 30 who had recovered from COVID-19. CDR3s include the opening cysteine and the closing phenylalanine or tryptophan. The order of the fields is V gene, clone size, J gene, D gene, CDR3 DNA, CDR3 protein. D genes are given only for firm matches. Not every row has a clone size; where given, it reads once, few, many or a size class.

v_call: TRBV7-9; clone_size: -; j_call: TRBJ2-5; d_call: -; cdr3_nt: TGTGCCAGCAGCGTACCGGGACTGCAACAAGAGACCCAGTACTTC; cdr3_aa: CASSVPGLQQETQYF
v_call: TRBV4-2; clone_size: -; j_call: TRBJ2-5; d_call: -; cdr3_nt: TGTGCCAGCAGCCAAGGTGGAGGTAAAGAGACCCAGTACTTC; cdr3_aa: CASSQGGGKETQYF
v_call: TRBV10-1; clone_size: once; j_call: TRBJ1-5; d_call: TRBD1; cdr3_nt: TGCGCCAGCAGTGAGAAGGACAGGGGGGGCAATCAGCCCCAGCATTTT; cdr3_aa: CASSEKDRGGNQPQHF
v_call: TRBV3-1/TRBV3-2; clone_size: -; j_call: TRBJ2-1; d_call: TRBD2; cdr3_nt: TGTGCCAGCAGGGTTAGCGGGGGGTCCTACAATGAGCAGTTCTTC; cdr3_aa: CASRVSGGSYNEQFF
v_call: TRBV2; clone_size: once; j_call: TRBJ1-1; d_call: TRBD1; cdr3_nt: TGTGCCAGACAGGACAGGGGTTTATCTGAAGCTTTCTTT; cdr3_aa: CARQDRGLSEAFF
v_call: TRBV6-1; clone_size: -; j_call: TRBJ2-2; d_call: TRBD1; cdr3_nt: TGTGCCAGCACCCTCGGACAGGGGGGGGCCGGGGAGCTGTTTTTT; cdr3_aa: CASTLGQGGAGELFF
v_call: TRBV3-1/TRBV3-2; clone_size: -; j_call: TRBJ2-5; d_call: TRBD2; cdr3_nt: TGTGCCAGCAGCCAAGGAGGAGCGGGGGGGGAAGAGACCCAGTACTTC; cdr3_aa: CASSQGGAGGEETQYF
v_call: TRBV18; clone_size: many; j_call: TRBJ2-7; d_call: -; cdr3_nt: TGTGCCAGCTCGTCAACCTACGAGCAGTACTTC; cdr3_aa: CASSSTYEQYF
v_call: TRBV5-1; clone_size: -; j_call: TRBJ2-1; d_call: TRBD2; cdr3_nt: TGCGCCAGCAGCTCCGCTCTAGCGGGGGGGGTCGATGAGCAGTTCTTC; cdr3_aa: CASSSALAGGVDEQFF
v_call: TRBV2; clone_size: -; j_call: TRBJ2-1; d_call: TRBD1; cdr3_nt: TGTGCCACCCCAACAGGGGGGATTAACAATGAGCAGTTCTTC; cdr3_aa: CATPTGGINNEQFF
v_call: TRBV2; clone_size: -; j_call: TRBJ1-5; d_call: -; cdr3_nt: TGTGCCAGCAGTGAGACGACGGAGAATCAGCCCCAGCATTTT; cdr3_aa: CASSETTENQPQHF
v_call: TRBV5-8; clone_size: -; j_call: TRBJ2-7; d_call: -; cdr3_nt: TGTGCCAGCAGGATGGAGGGGAGCTACGAGCAGTACTTC; cdr3_aa: CASRMEGSYEQYF
v_call: TRBV12-3/TRBV12-4; clone_size: -; j_call: TRBJ1-1; d_call: -; cdr3_nt: TGTGCCAGCACCCAGGACAGTGAAGCTTTCTTT; cdr3_aa: CASTQDSEAFF
v_call: TRBV5-6; clone_size: -; j_call: TRBJ2-2; d_call: TRBD1; cdr3_nt: TGTGCCAGCATGAAGAGGACAGGTCACACCGGGGAGCTGTTTTTT; cdr3_aa: CASMKRTGHTGELFF
v_call: TRBV5-8; clone_size: -; j_call: TRBJ1-6; d_call: -; cdr3_nt: TGTGCCAGCAGCTTGGCTGATTGGGGACATTTTAATTCACCCCTCCACTTT; cdr3_aa: CASSLADWGHFNSPLHF